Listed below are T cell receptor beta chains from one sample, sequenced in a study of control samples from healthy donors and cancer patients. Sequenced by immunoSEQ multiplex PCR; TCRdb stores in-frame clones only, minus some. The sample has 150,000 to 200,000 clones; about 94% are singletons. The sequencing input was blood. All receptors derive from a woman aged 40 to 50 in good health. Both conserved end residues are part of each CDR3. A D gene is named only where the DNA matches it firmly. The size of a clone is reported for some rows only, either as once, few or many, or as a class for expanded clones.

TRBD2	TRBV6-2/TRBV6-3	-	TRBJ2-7	CASSYGLAVSYEQYF	TGTGCCAGCAGTTACGGTCTAGCGGTTTCCTACGAGCAGTACTTC
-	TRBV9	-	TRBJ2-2	CASSFNPGTIINTGELFF	TGTGCCAGCAGCTTCAACCCCGGGACAATAATAAACACCGGGGAGCTGTTTTTT
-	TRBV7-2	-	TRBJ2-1	CASSAGRTDNEQFF	TGTGCCAGCAGCGCCGGGCGGACAGACAATGAGCAGTTCTTC
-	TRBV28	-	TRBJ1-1	CASSPTRMNTEAFF	TGTGCCAGCAGCCCCACCAGGATGAACACTGAAGCTTTCTTT
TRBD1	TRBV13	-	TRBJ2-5	CASSAPGTAQETQYF	TGTGCCAGCAGCGCACCCGGGACAGCCCAAGAGACCCAGTACTTC
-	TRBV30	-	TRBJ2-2	CAWSYRGGGELFF	TGTGCCTGGAGTTATAGGGGTGGCGGGGAGCTGTTTTTT
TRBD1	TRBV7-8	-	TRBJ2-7	CASSLGTGLHEQYF	TGTGCCAGCAGCCTCGGGACAGGACTCCACGAGCAGTACTTC
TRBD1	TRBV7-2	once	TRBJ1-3	CASSLYWTGGSGNTIYF	TGTGCCAGCAGCTTATATTGGACAGGGGGGTCTGGAAACACCATATATTTT
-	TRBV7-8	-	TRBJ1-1	CASSSEGYTEAFF	TGTGCCAGCAGCTCGGAGGGTTACACTGAAGCTTTCTTT
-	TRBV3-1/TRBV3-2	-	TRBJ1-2	CASSLGSVEMGGYTF	TGTGCCAGCAGCCTCGGGTCTGTGGAGATGGGTGGCTACACCTTC
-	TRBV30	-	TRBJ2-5	CAWSEVQGGTQYF	TGTGCCTGGAGTGAGGTGCAGGGTGGGACCCAGTACTTC
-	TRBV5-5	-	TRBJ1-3	CASSLGSGGNTIYF	TGTGCCAGCAGCTTGGGATCGGGAGGAAACACCATATATTTT
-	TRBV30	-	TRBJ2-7	CAWSPWLVGSEQYF	TGTGCCTGGAGTCCTTGGCTTGTAGGATCCGAGCAGTACTTC
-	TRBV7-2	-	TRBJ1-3	CASSPWAGSAGNTIYF	TGTGCCAGCAGCCCTTGGGCAGGGTCTGCTGGAAACACCATATATTTT
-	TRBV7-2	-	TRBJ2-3	CASSPEVGLDTQYF	TGTGCCAGCAGCCCCGAGGTGGGACTAGATACGCAGTATTTT
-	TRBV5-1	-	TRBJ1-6	CASSLSGKRSPLHF	TGCGCCAGCAGCTTGTCGGGGAAGAGGTCACCCCTCCACTTT
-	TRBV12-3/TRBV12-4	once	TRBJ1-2	CASTMGAMRGYTF	TGTGCCAGCACCATGGGGGCCATGCGGGGCTACACCTTC
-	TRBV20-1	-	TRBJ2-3	CSASLPRQTDTQYF	TGCAGTGCTAGTCTGCCACGGCAGACAGATACGCAGTATTTT
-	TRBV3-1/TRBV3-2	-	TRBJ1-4	CASSRTPPGKGGEKLFF	TGTGCCAGCAGCCGAACACCCCCGGGGAAAGGGGGGGAAAAACTGTTTTTT
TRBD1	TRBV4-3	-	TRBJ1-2	CASSQGPGGVRNYGYTF	TGCGCCAGCAGCCAAGGGCCAGGGGGAGTCCGAAACTATGGCTACACCTTC
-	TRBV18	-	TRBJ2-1	CASSPGIEGREQFF	TGTGCCAGCTCACCTGGGATAGAGGGAAGGGAGCAGTTCTTC
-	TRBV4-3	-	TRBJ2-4	CASSQDLGAKNIQYF	TGCGCCAGCAGCCAAGATCTGGGGGCCAAAAACATTCAGTACTTC
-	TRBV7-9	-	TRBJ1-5	CASSLGLRGSNQPQHF	TGTGCCAGCAGCTTAGGTCTGAGGGGTAGCAATCAGCCCCAGCATTTT
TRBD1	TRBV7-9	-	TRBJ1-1	CASSSWTGMNTEAFF	TGTGCCAGCAGCTCCTGGACAGGGATGAACACTGAAGCTTTCTTT
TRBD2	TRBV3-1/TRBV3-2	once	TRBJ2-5	CASSRLAGGEETQYF	TGTGCCAGCAGCCGACTAGCGGGAGGCGAAGAGACCCAGTACTTC
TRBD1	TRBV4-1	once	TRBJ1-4	CASSQGRQGIIANEKLFF	TGCGCCAGCAGCCAAGGAAGACAGGGAATAATTGCTAATGAAAAACTGTTTTTT
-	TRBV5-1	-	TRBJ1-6	CASSEYKESPLHF	TGCGCCAGCAGCGAGTACAAGGAGTCACCCCTCCACTTT
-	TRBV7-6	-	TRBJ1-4	CASSLATGKGKLFF	TGTGCCAGCAGCTTGGCCACAGGGAAGGGAAAACTGTTTTTT
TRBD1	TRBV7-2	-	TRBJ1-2	CASSQMTGSYGYTF	TGTGCCAGCAGCCAGATGACAGGGAGCTATGGCTACACCTTC
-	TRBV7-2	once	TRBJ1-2	CASSGSNYGYTF	TGTGCCAGCAGTGGCAGTAACTATGGCTACACCTTC
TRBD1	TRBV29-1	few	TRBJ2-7	CSVAGTGGYEQYF	TGCAGCGTCGCCGGGACAGGGGGCTACGAGCAGTACTTC
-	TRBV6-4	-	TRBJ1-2	CASRGIYGYTF	TGTGCCAGCAGAGGGATCTATGGCTACACCTTC
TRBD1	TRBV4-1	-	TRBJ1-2	CASSQALEGAGYGYTF	TGCGCCAGCAGCCAGGCCCTCGAGGGGGCTGGGTATGGCTACACCTTC
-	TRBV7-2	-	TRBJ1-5	CASSQTQGNQPQHF	TGTGCCAGCAGCCAGACACAGGGTAATCAGCCCCAGCATTTT
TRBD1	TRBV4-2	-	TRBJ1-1	CASSQKGQGARTFF	TGTGCCAGCAGCCAAAAAGGACAGGGGGCCAGAACTTTCTTT